This TCR beta chain comes out of a study of shared clonotypes between healthy human individuals. This CDR3 is built from 18 residues. V was pared by 5 bases and J by 0 bases, with 16 bases of the junction left unmatched. Looked up from germline, CDR1 is SGHTS and CDR2 is YDEGEE. The data were produced by immunoSEQ multiplex PCR, yet TCRdb's version contains in-frame clones alone and is incomplete. Of about 750,000 clones listed, 85% to 95% were seen once; the top ten hold nearly 25%. CD8 cells classed as naive were CD45RO-negative and positively selected for CCR7, excluding terminally differentiated effector memory CD45RA+ cells.

This chain uses TRBV5-8 with TRBJ2-5, with TRBD1 identical over 7 bases. Sequencing used naive CD8+ T cells sorted from blood. This clonotype originated in a man aged 30-40 years in good health. CDR3 bases: TGTGCCAGCAGGGCCGGGACAGAGCTCATAGGGTACCAAGAGACCCAGTACTTC. As protein: CASRAGTELIGYQETQYF.